The T cell receptor (beta chain) under discussion was sequenced for a study of metastatic and nonmetastatic thyroid tumors. On the study more broadly: Patients with malignant and benign thyroid disease provided blood and tumor or nodule tissue, whose repertoires were compared.

Study-wide results and caveats: Significantly greater TCR beta diversity was reportedly found in malignant thyroid tumors than in benign nodules (in blood and tumor).

The CDR3 has 15 residues. Germline assignment: CDR1 SEHNR and CDR2 FQNEAQ (reference sequence). The ends lost 4 bases at V and 4 bases at J; junction bases unmatched: 10. Authors' methods: CDR3 was compared across clinicopathological groups, and the resulting differences were used to build a distant-metastasis classifier for papillary thyroid cancer. From the PCR reads, TCRdb re-called clones with MiXCR. The V and J calls, along with clone size, are taken from TCRdb and not from the paper's own processing. In the table there are around 24,000 clones, about 24% of which are singletons. Each patient came to thyroid surgery without any prior treatment (of any kind). This clone showed up many times. Its antigen is unknown.

The source of this sequence is a male donor with papillary thyroid cancer or a benign thyroid nodule (not recorded which). Some clones in this sample may be carry-over from other donors' samples. Sequences were obtained from tumor tissue. The genes are TRBV7-9 and TRBJ2-7; 7 bases are shared with TRBD1. CDR3 sequence (DNA): TGTGCCAGCAGCTCCCCGAGGACAGGACTTTACGAGCAGTACTTC. Amino acids: CASSSPRTGLYEQYF.